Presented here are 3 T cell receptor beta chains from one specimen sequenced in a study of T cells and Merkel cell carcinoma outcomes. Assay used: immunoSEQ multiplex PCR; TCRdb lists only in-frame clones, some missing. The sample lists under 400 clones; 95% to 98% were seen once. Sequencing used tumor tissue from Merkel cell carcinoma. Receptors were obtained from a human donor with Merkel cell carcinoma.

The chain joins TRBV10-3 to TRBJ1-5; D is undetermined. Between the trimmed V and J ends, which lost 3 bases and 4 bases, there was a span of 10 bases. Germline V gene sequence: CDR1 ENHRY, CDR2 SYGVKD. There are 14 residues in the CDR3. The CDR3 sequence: CAISDLTGNQPQHF. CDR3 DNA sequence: TGTGCCATCAGTGACCTAACGGGTAATCAGCCCCAGCATTTT.

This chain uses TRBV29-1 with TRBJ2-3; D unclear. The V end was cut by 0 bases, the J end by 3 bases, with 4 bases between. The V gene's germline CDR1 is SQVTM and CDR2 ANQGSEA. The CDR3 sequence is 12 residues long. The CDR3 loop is CSVEDGTDTQYF. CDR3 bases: TGCAGCGTTGAAGATGGGACAGATACGCAGTATTTT.

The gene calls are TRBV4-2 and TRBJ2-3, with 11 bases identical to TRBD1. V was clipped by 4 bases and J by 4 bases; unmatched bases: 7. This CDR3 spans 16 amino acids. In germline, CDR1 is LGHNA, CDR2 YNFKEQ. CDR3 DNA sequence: TGTGCCAGCAGCCCAATGGGACAGGGGGTCTCAGATACGCAGTATTTT. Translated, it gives CASSPMGQGVSDTQYF.